Sequencing of this T cell receptor (beta chain) was carried out in a study of blood T cell repertoires in COVID-19. In the study overall: Researchers got acute and convalescent COVID-19 samples from the United States, Italy and Spain.

Original handling: Amplification of reference gene primers was used by the study to estimate nucleated cell counts. Assay: immunoSEQ multiplex PCR; the TCRdb copy retains only in-frame clones and omits some. V and J calls plus clone size are reproduced from that table; the DNA served to infer D and trimming. The repertoire holds roughly 500,000 clones, 89% seen once, with 0.8% to 0.9% in the top ten. The V end lost 4 bases, the J end lost 0 bases, and 14 bases lay between the germline ends. The length of the CDR3 is 16 residues. Germline V lookup: CDR1 SGHRS, CDR2 YFSETQ. This clonotype was obtained from a man aged 18 to 29 with COVID-19, enrolled during active disease. The genes are TRBV5-1 and TRBJ2-1, with D maybe TRBD1 (6 bases). The sample taken for sequencing was peripheral blood. Written as DNA, the CDR3 is TGCGCCAGCAGCCTGACAGGCCCGAGCTCCTACAATGAGCAGTTCTTC. Residues: CASSLTGPSSYNEQFF.